The source of this T cell receptor (beta chain) is a study of blood T cell repertoires in COVID-19. The overall study: Material from acute and convalescent COVID-19 was sourced from the United States, Italy and Spain. Sources were T cells, B-cell-depleted T cells, or PBMCs; the material itself was cDNA or gDNA.

This CDR3 is 15 amino acids long. V gave up 3 bases and J gave up 4 bases; unmatched junction bases: 9. The V gene's germline CDR1 is SGHKS and CDR2 YYEKEE (reference sequence). Authors' data handling: Amplification of reference gene primers provided the estimated nucleated cell counts. Assay used: immunoSEQ multiplex PCR; TCRdb lists only in-frame clones, some missing. V and J calls and clone size are those listed in that table; D and trimming were worked out from the DNA. The data show around 190,000 clones, roughly 90% seen once. This clonotype was sampled from a man between 65 and 85 years old with active or convalescent COVID-19. The V and J genes are TRBV5-5 and TRBJ2-5, with TRBD2 identical over 7 bases. Source material: peripheral blood. CDR3 nucleotides: TGTGCCAGCAGCTCCCTAGCGGACTTGGGAGAGACCCAGTACTTC. It specifies CASSSLADLGETQYF.